The text below deals with one T cell receptor beta chain. Sequenced by immunoSEQ multiplex PCR; TCRdb stores in-frame clones only, minus some. The data show around 240,000 clones, 80% to 90% seen once. This record belongs to a study of blood T cell repertoires in COVID-19. This receptor was identified in a woman aged 50 to 60 who had recovered from COVID-19. The sample comprised PBMCs or T cells enriched from blood (not recorded which).

The CDR3 DNA sequence: TGTGCCAGCAGCTTAAGGACTAGCGAGCAGTACTTC. Amino acid sequence: CASSLRTSEQYF. The V and J genes are TRBV5-6 and TRBJ2-7; 7 bases fit TRBD2. Germline values: CDR1 SGHDT, CDR2 YYEEEE. The CDR3 covers 12 residues. The V segment lost 2 bases and the J segment 6 bases; nucleotides outside the gene matches: 2.